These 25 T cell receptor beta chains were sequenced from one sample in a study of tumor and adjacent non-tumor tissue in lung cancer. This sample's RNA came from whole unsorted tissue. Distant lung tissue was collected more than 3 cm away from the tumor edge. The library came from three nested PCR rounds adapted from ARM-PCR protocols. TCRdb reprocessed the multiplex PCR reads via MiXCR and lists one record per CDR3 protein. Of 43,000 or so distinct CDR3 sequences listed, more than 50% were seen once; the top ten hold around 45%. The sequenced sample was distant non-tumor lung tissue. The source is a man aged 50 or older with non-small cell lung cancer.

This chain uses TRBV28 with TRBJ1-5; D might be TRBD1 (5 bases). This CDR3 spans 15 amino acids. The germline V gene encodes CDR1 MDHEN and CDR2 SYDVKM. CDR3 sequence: CANSLPRGTNQPQHF. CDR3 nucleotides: TGTGCTAACAGTTTGCCTCGGGGGACTAATCAGCCCCAGCATTTT.

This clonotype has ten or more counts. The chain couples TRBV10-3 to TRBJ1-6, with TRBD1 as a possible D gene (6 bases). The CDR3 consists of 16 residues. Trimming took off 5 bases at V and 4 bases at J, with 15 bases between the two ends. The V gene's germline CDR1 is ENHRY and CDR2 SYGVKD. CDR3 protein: CAISSQTGSYNSPLHF. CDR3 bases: TGTGCCATCAGTTCGCAAACAGGGTCGTATAATTCACCCCTCCACTTT.

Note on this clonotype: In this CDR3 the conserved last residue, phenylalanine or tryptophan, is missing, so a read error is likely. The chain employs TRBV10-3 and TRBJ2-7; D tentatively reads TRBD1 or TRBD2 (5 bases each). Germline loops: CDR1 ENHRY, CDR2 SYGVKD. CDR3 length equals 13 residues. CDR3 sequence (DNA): TGTGCCACCAGTCTGGGGGAGTCCTACGAGCAGTACTTA. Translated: CATSLGESYEQYL.

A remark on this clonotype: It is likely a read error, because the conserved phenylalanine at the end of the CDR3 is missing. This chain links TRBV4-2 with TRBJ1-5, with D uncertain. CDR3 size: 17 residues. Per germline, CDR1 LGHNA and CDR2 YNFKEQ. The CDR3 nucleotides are TGTGCCAGCAGCCAGGATTTACAGATTTTGGGCAATCAGTCCCAGCATCTT. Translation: CASSQDLQILGNQSQHL.

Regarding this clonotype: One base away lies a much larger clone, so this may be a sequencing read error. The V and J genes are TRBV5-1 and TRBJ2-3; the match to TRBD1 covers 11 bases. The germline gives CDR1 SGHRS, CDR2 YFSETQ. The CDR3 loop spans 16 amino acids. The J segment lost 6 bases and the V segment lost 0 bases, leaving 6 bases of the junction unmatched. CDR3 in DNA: TGCGCCAGCAGCTTGGTTTGGACAGGGGGCAGGGATACGCAGTATTTT. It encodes CASSLVWTGGRDTQYF.

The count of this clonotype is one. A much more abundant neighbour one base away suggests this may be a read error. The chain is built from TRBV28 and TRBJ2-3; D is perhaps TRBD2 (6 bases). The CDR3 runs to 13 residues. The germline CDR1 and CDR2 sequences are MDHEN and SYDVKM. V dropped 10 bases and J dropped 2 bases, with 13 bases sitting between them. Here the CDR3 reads CATTGDLTDTQYF. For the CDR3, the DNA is TGTGCCACAACGGGGGACCTCACAGATACGCAGTATTTT.

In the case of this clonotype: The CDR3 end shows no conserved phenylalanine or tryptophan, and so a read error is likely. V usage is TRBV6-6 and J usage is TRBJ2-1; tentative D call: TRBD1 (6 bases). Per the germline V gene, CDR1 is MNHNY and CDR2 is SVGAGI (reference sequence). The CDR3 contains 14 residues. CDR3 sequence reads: CASSPRQVGNEQFL. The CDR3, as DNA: TGCGCCAGCAGCCCGCGACAGGTGGGGAATGAGCAGTTCTTA.

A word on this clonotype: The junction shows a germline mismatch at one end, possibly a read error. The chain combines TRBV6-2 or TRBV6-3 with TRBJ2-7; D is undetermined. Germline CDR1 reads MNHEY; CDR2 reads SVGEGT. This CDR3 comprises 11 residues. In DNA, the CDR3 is TGTGTCATCAGCCGACCCCTCGAGCAGTGCTTC. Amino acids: CVISRPLEQCF.

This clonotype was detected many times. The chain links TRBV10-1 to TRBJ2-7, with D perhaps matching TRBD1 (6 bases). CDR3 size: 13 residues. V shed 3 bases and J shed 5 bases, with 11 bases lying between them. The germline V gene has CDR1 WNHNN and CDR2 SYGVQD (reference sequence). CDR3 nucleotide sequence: TGCGCCAGCAGTGATGCCAGGGGCCACGAGCAGTACTTC. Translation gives CASSDARGHEQYF.

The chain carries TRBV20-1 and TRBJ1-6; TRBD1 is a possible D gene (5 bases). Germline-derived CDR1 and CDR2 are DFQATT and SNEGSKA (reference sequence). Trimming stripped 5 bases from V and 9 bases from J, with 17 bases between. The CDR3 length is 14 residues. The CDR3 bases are TGCAGTGCTCTCGCGGACATAAGAAGTTCACCCCTCCACTTT. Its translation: CSALADIRSSPLHF.

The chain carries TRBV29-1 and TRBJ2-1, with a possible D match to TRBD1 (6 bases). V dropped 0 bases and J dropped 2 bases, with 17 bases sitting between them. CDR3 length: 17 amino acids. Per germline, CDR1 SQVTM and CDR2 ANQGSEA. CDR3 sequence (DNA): TGCAGCGTTGAAGATTTGGGGATTAGGGGGACCTACAATGAGCAGTTCTTC. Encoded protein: CSVEDLGIRGTYNEQFF.

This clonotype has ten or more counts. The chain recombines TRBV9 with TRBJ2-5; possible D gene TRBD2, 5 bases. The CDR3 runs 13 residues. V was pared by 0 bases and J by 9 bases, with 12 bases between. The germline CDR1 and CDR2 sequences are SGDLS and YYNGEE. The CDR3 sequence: CASSVGGSGPQYF. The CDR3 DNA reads TGTGCCAGCAGCGTAGGAGGGTCCGGGCCCCAGTACTTC.

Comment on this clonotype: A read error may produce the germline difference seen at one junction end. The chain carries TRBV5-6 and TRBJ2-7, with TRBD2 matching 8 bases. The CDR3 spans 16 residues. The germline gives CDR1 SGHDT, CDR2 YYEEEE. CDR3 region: CASSPDCGGSSYEQYF. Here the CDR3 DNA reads TGTGCCAGCAGCCCGGACTGCGGGGGGAGCTCCTACGAGCAATACTTC.

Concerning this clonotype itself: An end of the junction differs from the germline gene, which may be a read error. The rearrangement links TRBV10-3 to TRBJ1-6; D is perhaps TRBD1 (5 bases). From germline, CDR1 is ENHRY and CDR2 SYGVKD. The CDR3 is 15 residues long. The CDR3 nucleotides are TGTTCCATCAGTGCGGGGGATTCATATTATTCACCCCTCCACTTT. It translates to CSISAGDSYYSPLHF.

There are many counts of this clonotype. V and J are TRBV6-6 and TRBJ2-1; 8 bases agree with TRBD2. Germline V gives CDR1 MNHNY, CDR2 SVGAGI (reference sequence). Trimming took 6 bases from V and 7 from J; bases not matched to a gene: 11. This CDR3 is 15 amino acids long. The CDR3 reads CASSPGGVARNEQFF. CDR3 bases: TGTGCCAGCAGCCCGGGGGGGGTAGCTCGGAATGAGCAGTTCTTC.

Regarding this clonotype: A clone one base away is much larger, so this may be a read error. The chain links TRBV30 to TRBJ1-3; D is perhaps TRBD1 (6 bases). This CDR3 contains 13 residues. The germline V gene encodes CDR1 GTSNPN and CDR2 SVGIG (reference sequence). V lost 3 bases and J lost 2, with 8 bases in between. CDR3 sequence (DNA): TGTGCCTGGAGCACAGGGACTGGAAACACCATATATTTT. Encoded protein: CAWSTGTGNTIYF. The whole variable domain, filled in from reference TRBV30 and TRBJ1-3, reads SQTIHQWPATLVQPVGSPLSLECTVEGTSNPNLYWYRQAAGRGLQLLFYSVGIGQISSEVPQNLSASRPQDRQFILSSKKLLLSDSGFYLCAWSTGTGNTIYFGEGSWLTVV.

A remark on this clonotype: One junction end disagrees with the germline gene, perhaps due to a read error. The CDR3 DNA sequence: TGTGTCAGCAGTTTGAATGCAGATACGCAGTATTTT. This sequence encodes CVSSLNADTQYF. The V call is TRBV28, the J call TRBJ2-3; D is ambiguous. Germline loops: CDR1 MDHEN, CDR2 SYDVKM. The CDR3 covers 12 residues.

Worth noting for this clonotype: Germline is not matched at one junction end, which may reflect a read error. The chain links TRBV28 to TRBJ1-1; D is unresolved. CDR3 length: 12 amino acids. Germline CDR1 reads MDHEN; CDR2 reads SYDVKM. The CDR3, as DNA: TGTGCCAGCAGTATGATCGACACTGAAGTTTTCTTT. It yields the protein CASSMIDTEVFF. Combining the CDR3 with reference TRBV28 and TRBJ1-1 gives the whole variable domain DVKVTQSSRYLVKRTGEKVFLECVQDMDHENMFWYRQDPGLGLRLIYFSYDVKMKEKGDIPEGYSVSREKKERFSLILESASTNQTSMYLCASSMIDTEVFFGQGTRLTVV.

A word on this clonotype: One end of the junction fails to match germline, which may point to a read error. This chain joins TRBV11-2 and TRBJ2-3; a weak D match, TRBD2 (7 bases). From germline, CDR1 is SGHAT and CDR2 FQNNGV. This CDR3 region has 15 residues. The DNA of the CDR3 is TGTGCCCGCAGCTTAATGGGGGGGCAGGCAGATACGCAGTTTTTT. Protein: CARSLMGGQADTQFF.

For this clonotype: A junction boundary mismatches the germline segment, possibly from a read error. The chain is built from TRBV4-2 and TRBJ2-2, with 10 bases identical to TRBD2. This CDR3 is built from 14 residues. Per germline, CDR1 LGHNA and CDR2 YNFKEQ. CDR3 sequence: CVSSQREGTGELFF. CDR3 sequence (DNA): TGTGTCAGCAGCCAGCGGGAGGGTACCGGGGAACTGTTTTTT.

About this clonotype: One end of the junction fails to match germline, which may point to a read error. Written as DNA, the CDR3 is TGTGCCTGCAGCCAGAGCGGGTGGGCTTACAATGAGCAGTTCTTC. Translated: CACSQSGWAYNEQFF. V is TRBV11-1 and J is TRBJ2-1, with TRBD2 as a possible D gene (6 bases). CDR1 and CDR2 from the germline V gene are SGHAT and FQDESV (reference sequence). This CDR3 has 15 amino acids. Full variable domain (missing parts from reference TRBV11-1 and TRBJ2-1): EAEVAQSPRYKITEKSQAVAFWCDPISGHATLYWYRQILGQGPELLVQFQDESVVDDSQLPKDRFSAERLKGVDSTLKIQPAELGDSAMYLCACSQSGWAYNEQFFGPGTRLTVL.

The CDR3 sequence: CASNRLLKDTQYF. As DNA, the CDR3 is TGTGCCAGCAATCGCCTCCTCAAAGATACGCAGTATTTT. The genes are TRBV13 and TRBJ2-3; D not certain. The V and J ends lost 7 bases and 5 bases respectively, with 13 bases between them. Looked up from germline, CDR1 is PRHDT and CDR2 is FYEKMQ (reference sequence). The length of the CDR3 is 13 residues.

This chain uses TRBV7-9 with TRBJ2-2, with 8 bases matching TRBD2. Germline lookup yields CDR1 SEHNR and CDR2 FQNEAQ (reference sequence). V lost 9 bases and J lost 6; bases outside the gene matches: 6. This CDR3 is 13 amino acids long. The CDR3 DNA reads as TGTGCCAGTGGGACTAGTAGGGCCGGGGAGCTGTTTTTT. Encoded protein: CASGTSRAGELFF. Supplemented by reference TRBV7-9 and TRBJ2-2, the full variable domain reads DTGVSQNPRHKITKRGQNVTFRCDPISEHNRLYWYRQTLGQGPEFLTYFQNEAQLEKSRLLSDRFSAERPKGSFSTLEIQRTEQGDSAMYLCASGTSRAGELFFGEGSRLTVL.

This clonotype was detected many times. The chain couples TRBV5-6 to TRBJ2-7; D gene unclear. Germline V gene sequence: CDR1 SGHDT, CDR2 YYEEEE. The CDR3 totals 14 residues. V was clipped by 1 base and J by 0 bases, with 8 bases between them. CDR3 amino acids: CASSLSANSYEQYF. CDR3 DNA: TGTGCCAGCAGCTTGTCCGCCAACTCCTACGAGCAGTACTTC.

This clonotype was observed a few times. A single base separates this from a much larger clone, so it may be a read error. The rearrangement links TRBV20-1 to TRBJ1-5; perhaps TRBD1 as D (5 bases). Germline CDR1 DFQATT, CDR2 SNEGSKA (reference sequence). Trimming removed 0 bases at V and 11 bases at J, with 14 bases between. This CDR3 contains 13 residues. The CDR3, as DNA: TGCAGTGCTAGAGATCGAGGGACCGGGGCCCAGCATTTT. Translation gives CSARDRGTGAQHF.